This TCR beta chain was obtained from a study of T cells after yellow fever vaccination. Study information: SMART-Seq v4 Ultra Low Input handled preparation of low-cell-number fractions.

Whole-study results and caveats: The secondary response peaked faster, at day 5 versus 15, but was weaker. Most primary-vaccination clones recurred post-booster (more than 95% CD4, 85% to 90% CD8). A limited proportion of clonotypes was detected within both the CD4 and CD8 compartments.

This clonotype appeared many times. Its antigen is still unknown. TCRdb reprocessed the 5' RACE reads with MiXCR, giving one entry per CDR3 protein. The sample gives around 180,000 distinct CDR3 sequences, roughly 6.4% of which show up once; roughly 3% is in the top ten. Germline V gene data show CDR1 as SGHKS and CDR2 as YYEKEE (reference sequence). The V gene end was trimmed by 4 bases and the J gene end by 1 base; junction bases not matched to a gene: 4. The CDR3 is made up of 15 amino acids. Source: CD4+ T cells sorted from PBMCs, taken on the day of the first yellow fever vaccination. The rearrangement joins TRBV5-5 to TRBJ1-5; TRBD1 aligns across 8 bases. This TCR derives from a man younger than 30 who received the YFV17D yellow fever vaccine. The CDR3 sequence: CASSQTGGSNQPQHF. In nucleotides, the CDR3 is TGTGCCAGCAGCCAAACAGGGGGGAGCAATCAGCCCCAGCATTTT. The whole variable domain, remainder taken from reference TRBV5-5 and TRBJ1-5, is DAGVTQSPTHLIKTRGQQVTLRCSPISGHKSVSWYQQVLGQGPQFIFQYYEKEERGRGNFPDRFSARQFPNYSSELNVNALLLGDSALYLCASSQTGGSNQPQHFGDGTRLSIL.